The 20 T cell receptor beta chains presented below share a single source sample, sequenced in a study of identical twins. TCRdb itself ran the 5' RACE reads through MiXCR, one entry per CDR3 protein. The repertoire holds about 900,000 distinct CDR3 sequences, with approximately 13% as singletons. The same specimen was also included in a second study, on yellow fever vaccine responses in identical twins.

Sequenced: PBMCs. The receptors were sampled from a woman between 18 and 30 years old in good health.

This chain connects TRBV6-1 to TRBJ2-7, with TRBD1 identical over 7 bases. After removal of 8 bases from V and 1 base from J, the junction contained 8 bases not matched to a gene. CDR3 length equals 14 residues. Germline values: CDR1 MNHNS, CDR2 SASEGT. CDR3 sequence (DNA): TGTGCCAGCCTCGACAGGGAGAGGTCCTACGAGCAGTACGTC. It is translated as CASLDRERSYEQYV.

This clonotype was seen repeatedly, ten times or more. The V gene is TRBV12-3 or TRBV12-4, the J gene TRBJ2-3; the match to TRBD2 covers 11 bases. The CDR3 contains 14 residues. With 6 bases clipped from V and 3 bases from J, the junction kept 2 bases outside the gene matches. The CDR3, as DNA: TGTGCCAGCAGCCGACTAGCGGGAACAGATACGCAGTATTTT. Protein product: CASSRLAGTDTQYF.

J is TRBJ2-6 and V is TRBV29-1, with TRBD1 identical over 7 bases. V lost 2 bases, J lost 4 bases, and 11 bases stayed unmatched. Germline V gene sequence: CDR1 SQVTM, CDR2 ANQGSEA. The CDR3 runs 17 residues. CDR3 in amino acids: CSVESRDRVFGANVLTF. The CDR3 DNA reads TGCAGCGTTGAATCTCGAGACAGGGTGTTCGGGGCCAACGTCCTGACTTTC.

The chain carries TRBV7-8 and TRBJ2-2; D ambiguous. The CDR3 is 16 residues long. Looked up from germline, CDR1 is SGHVS and CDR2 is FQNEAQ. V dropped 0 bases and J dropped 3 bases, with 11 bases sitting between them. The CDR3 sequence is CASSLAEKSDTGELFF. The CDR3 DNA reads as TGTGCCAGCAGCTTAGCCGAGAAGTCGGACACCGGGGAGCTGTTTTTT.

This clonotype was seen at least ten times. V gene TRBV10-3 combines with J gene TRBJ1-1; TRBD1 matches at 8 bases. The CDR3 runs 16 residues. Germline V gene lookup returns CDR1 ENHRY and CDR2 SYGVKD. V dropped 0 bases and J dropped 0; count of bases not matched to a gene: 3. The CDR3: CAISESGQELNTEAFF. The CDR3 DNA sequence: TGTGCCATCAGTGAGTCGGGACAGGAGCTGAACACTGAAGCTTTCTTT.

The chain couples TRBV6-2 or TRBV6-3 to TRBJ2-7; 7 bases match TRBD2. CDR3 length equals 17 residues. CDR1 is MNHEY, CDR2 SVGEGT, per germline. Unmatched junction bases numbered 13, after V lost 0 bases and J lost 5 bases. The CDR3 region is CASSYSILAGVGNEQYF. The CDR3 coding sequence is TGTGCCAGCAGTTACTCGATTCTCGCGGGAGTAGGCAACGAGCAGTACTTC.

The chain has TRBV27 and TRBJ2-3; D possibly matches TRBD1 or TRBD2 (7 bases each). Trimming shortened V by 1 base and J by 3 bases, and 14 bases separated the two germline ends. This CDR3 is 16 amino acids long. CDR1 and CDR2 (germline): MNHEY, SMNVEV (reference sequence). The DNA for the CDR3 is TGTGCCAGCAGTTTATTTGGCAGGGGGGGGACAGATACGCAGTATTTT. It specifies CASSLFGRGGTDTQYF.

This clonotype was recorded at least ten times. This chain uses TRBV7-6 with TRBJ2-1, with 10 positions matching TRBD2. CDR1 and CDR2 (germline): SGHVS, FNYEAQ. V was clipped by 3 bases and J by 3 bases; unmatched bases: 2. The CDR3 has 15 residues. DNA of the CDR3: TGTGCCAGCAGCTTGCCTAGCGGGGGCTACAATGAGCAGTTCTTC. Translating it yields CASSLPSGGYNEQFF.

This clonotype was counted a few times. V gene TRBV5-1 combines with J gene TRBJ1-1; no reliable D call. The CDR3 contains 13 residues. V lost 3 bases and J lost 7, with 13 bases in between. Per the germline V gene, CDR1 is SGHRS and CDR2 is YFSETQ. The CDR3 nucleotides are TGCGCCAGCAGCTCGTCAAAAAGGGATGAAGCTTTCTTT. It codes for CASSSSKRDEAFF.

A few counts support this clonotype. The chain is built from TRBV20-1 and TRBJ2-7, with TRBD2 identical over 7 bases. Germline V lookup: CDR1 DFQATT, CDR2 SNEGSKA (reference sequence). The CDR3 is 13 residues long. V lost 6 bases to trimming and J lost 7 bases; unmatched junction nucleotides: 12. The CDR3 coding sequence is TGCAGTGCCCAGACTAGCACCCAGGGAGAGCAGTACTTC. Its protein product is CSAQTSTQGEQYF.

The chain uses TRBV20-1 and TRBJ2-5; 9 bases are shared with TRBD2. Trimming at V came to 2 bases and at J to 1 base, leaving 8 bases not matched to a gene. Germline CDR1 is DFQATT and CDR2 is SNEGSKA (reference sequence). There are 16 residues in the CDR3. The CDR3 protein is CSARPHSGGVQETQYF. CDR3 nucleotide sequence: TGCAGTGCTAGACCCCATAGCGGGGGAGTCCAAGAGACCCAGTACTTC.

J is TRBJ2-2 and V is TRBV5-1; 7 nucleotides align to TRBD1. Germline V gene lookup returns CDR1 SGHRS and CDR2 YFSETQ. Trimming removed 5 bases from V and 4 bases from J; junction bases left unmatched: 17. The CDR3 extends over 18 amino acids. CDR3 sequence (DNA): TGCGCCAGCAGTCGTTCCCCCGACAGGGCCGAGGGCACCGGGGAGCTGTTTTTT. This gives the protein CASSRSPDRAEGTGELFF.

This chain connects TRBV6-1 to TRBJ1-2; D unclear. CDR1 is MNHNS and CDR2 is SASEGT in the germline V gene. Deletions cut 6 bases from V and 2 bases from J, with 16 bases between. The CDR3 has 15 residues. CDR3 sequence reads: CASSRWVDENYGYTF. As DNA, the CDR3 is TGTGCCAGCAGCCGCTGGGTCGATGAAAACTATGGCTACACCTTC.

This clonotype was detected only a few times. This sequence joins TRBV5-1 and TRBJ1-1; D not resolved. Trimming stripped 4 bases from V and 3 bases from J, with 13 bases between. Per germline, CDR1 SGHRS and CDR2 YFSETQ. This CDR3 is built from 14 residues. The DNA of the CDR3 is TGCGCCAGCAGCCCGTTAACCTCGCACACTGAAGCTTTCTTT. Translation: CASSPLTSHTEAFF.

The chain joins TRBV20-1 to TRBJ2-7; tentative D call: TRBD2 (6 bases). The CDR3 runs 14 residues. The germline CDR1 and CDR2 sequences are DFQATT and SNEGSKA (reference sequence). Trimming removed 6 bases at V and 5 bases at J, with 20 bases between. CDR3 protein: CSATGTQALDEQYF. CDR3 nucleotides: TGCAGTGCCACCGGGACTCAAGCATTGGACGAGCAGTACTTC.

This clonotype was picked up a small number of times. The chain recombines TRBV2 with TRBJ1-2; 10 positions match TRBD1. The trim removed 8 bases at V and 2 bases at J, leaving 11 bases unmatched. This CDR3 contains 16 residues. The V gene's germline CDR1 is SNHLY and CDR2 FYNNEI. The CDR3 nucleotides are TGTGCCAGCGGCCCTATTTGGGACAGGGGAAACTATGGCTACACCTTC. Translating gives CASGPIWDRGNYGYTF.

The CDR3 protein is CASSLVGLPTDTQYF. CDR3 DNA sequence: TGTGCCAGCAGCTTAGTAGGACTACCCACAGATACGCAGTATTTT. J is TRBJ2-3 and V is TRBV7-2, with D possibly matching TRBD2 (6 bases). CDR3 length: 15 residues. The V gene lost 1 base and the J gene lost 2 bases, with 10 bases spanning the gap. CDR1 SGHTA and CDR2 FQGNSA come from the germline V gene.

The gene calls are TRBV12-3 or TRBV12-4 and TRBJ1-1; no reliable D call. Trimming pared 2 bases from V and 1 base from J, leaving 17 bases between. The CDR3 has 17 residues. The CDR3 nucleotides are TGTGCCAGCAGTTTAAAGGTGTTGAGCGACGGGAACACTGAAGCTTTCTTT. This codes for CASSLKVLSDGNTEAFF.

This clonotype was seen ten or more times. The rearrangement joins TRBV3-1 to TRBJ2-3, with D possibly TRBD2 on 6 matching bases. The ends were cut back, 0 bases at V and 3 bases at J, with 19 bases in the middle. This CDR3 spans 18 amino acids. Germline loops: CDR1 LGHDT, CDR2 YNNKEL (reference sequence). The CDR3 region has the DNA TGTGCCAGCAGCCAAGAGGTACTACTACCGGGAGAGACAGATACGCAGTATTTT. Protein sequence: CASSQEVLLPGETDTQYF.

This clonotype was detected only a few times. The chain combines TRBV20-1 with TRBJ2-1; 7 bases fit TRBD2. CDR1 is DFQATT, CDR2 SNEGSKA, per germline (reference sequence). V was clipped by 0 bases and J by 0 bases; unmatched bases: 8. The CDR3 consists of 17 residues. CDR3 residues: CSARDSSGKSSYNEQFF. CDR3 DNA: TGCAGTGCTAGAGACTCGAGCGGGAAGAGCTCCTACAATGAGCAGTTCTTC.